The present entry profiles one T cell receptor beta chain with its context. This CDR3 spans 15 amino acids. Germline-derived CDR1 and CDR2 are LNHDA and SQIVND (reference sequence). The V gene lost 5 bases and the J gene lost 5 bases, with 18 bases spanning the gap. The source of the sample is a study of blood T cells in healthy people across ages. Through a sample-barcoded 5' primer and a J-beta primer mix, a second PCR was run for roughly 6 to 11 cycles. TCRdb passed the 5' RACE reads through MiXCR, listing each CDR3 protein once. Of roughly 700,000 distinct CDR3 sequences listed, over 45% are singletons.

The sequenced material came from blood. This TCR was sampled from a woman aged 55-69 years in good health. J is TRBJ2-5 and V is TRBV19; D is perhaps TRBD1 (6 bases). This chain's CDR3 is CASSGQGTQRETQYF. The CDR3 DNA reads TGTGCCAGTAGTGGTCAGGGGACGCAACGGGAGACCCAGTACTTC.